A single sample gave rise to the 16 T cell receptor beta chains below, sequenced in a study of T cells in Graves' hyperthyroidism and ophthalmopathy. TCR beta CDR3 sequences were amplified from RNA transcripts. Using the HTBI primer set, a first-round RT-PCR was run on the TCR CDR3. One entry per CDR3 protein, called by TCRdb with MiXCR from the multiplex PCR reads. The sample carries fewer than 550,000 distinct CDR3 sequences, around a quarter recorded once. The sequenced sample was blood. These receptors were taken from a woman between 25 and 40 years old with Graves' ophthalmopathy.

In this sample, this clonotype turned up many times. The chain links TRBV6-1 to TRBJ2-1; either TRBD1 or TRBD2 may supply D (6 bases each). Deletions cut 3 bases from V and 2 bases from J, with 14 bases between. The CDR3 is 16 amino acids. Germline CDR1 reads MNHNS; CDR2 reads SASEGT. CDR3 nucleotides: TGTGCCAGCAGTGATTCGACGGGGGCCCCCTACAATGAGCAGTTCTTC. It specifies CASSDSTGAPYNEQFF.

This clonotype was counted many times. The gene calls are TRBV18 and TRBJ2-5; D unclear. The CDR3 runs 13 residues. Trimming took off 2 bases at V and 3 bases at J, with 7 bases between the two ends. Germline CDR1 and CDR2: KGHSH and LQKENI. CDR3 residues: CASSPGFEETQYF. CDR3 nucleotides: TGTGCCAGCTCACCAGGGTTCGAAGAGACCCAGTACTTC.

The rearrangement joins TRBV12-3 or TRBV12-4 to TRBJ1-1, with a weak D call TRBD1 (6 bases). The CDR3 extends over 15 amino acids. The V gene lost 4 bases and the J gene lost 4 bases, with 16 bases spanning the gap. CDR3 in DNA: TGTGCCAGCAGTTCTACACGGGGGGCGGGCACTGAAGCTTTCTTT. It specifies CASSSTRGAGTEAFF.

The chain employs TRBV20-1 and TRBJ2-7; the match to TRBD2 covers 10 bases. CDR1 and CDR2 from the germline V gene are DFQATT and SNEGSKA (reference sequence). Trimming cost V 4 bases and J 4 bases; bases outside gene matches: 7. The CDR3 totals 14 residues. The CDR3 bases are TGCAGTGCTACCAGTAGCGGGAGGTTTTACGAGCAGTACTTC. The encoded protein is CSATSSGRFYEQYF.

This clonotype showed up many times. The chain combines TRBV6-2 or TRBV6-3 with TRBJ1-5; maybe TRBD1 (6 bases). The ends were cut back, 7 bases at V and 3 bases at J, with 22 bases in the middle. The germline V gene encodes CDR1 MNHEY and CDR2 SVGEGT. CDR3 length: 17 amino acids. The CDR3 region is CASNPNREIVVNQPQHF. The CDR3 region has the DNA TGTGCCAGCAACCCGAACAGGGAAATTGTGGTCAATCAGCCCCAGCATTTT.

This clonotype turned up a few times. The chain joins TRBV10-3 to TRBJ1-2; D gene ambiguous. This CDR3 region has 13 residues. The germline V and J ends were trimmed by 7 bases and 2 bases, with 11 bases remaining between them. Germline CDR1 reads ENHRY; CDR2 reads SYGVKD. The CDR3 sequence is CAITEQENYGYTF. The CDR3 DNA sequence: TGTGCCATCACGGAGCAGGAGAACTATGGCTACACCTTC.

This clonotype was detected many times. The chain has TRBV10-3 and TRBJ1-2; tentative D call: TRBD1 (5 bases). Germline V gene sequence: CDR1 ENHRY, CDR2 SYGVKD. V lost 4 bases, J lost 2 bases, and 8 bases lay in between. This CDR3 is 13 amino acids long. CDR3 loop: CAISGRANYGYTF. The CDR3 DNA reads TGTGCCATCAGTGGCAGGGCGAACTATGGCTACACCTTC.

There are many counts of this clonotype. This could be a read error, since a much larger clone is one nucleotide away. The chain recombines TRBV12-3 or TRBV12-4 with TRBJ2-7, with 8 bases aligning to TRBD1. The junction had 11 bases not matched to a gene; V was cut back by 6 bases and J by 1 base. CDR3 length: 16 residues. CDR3 amino acids: CASSRPWTGMSYEQYF. The CDR3 region has the DNA TGTGCCAGCAGCCGACCGTGGACAGGGATGTCCTACGAGCAGTACTTC.

The chain carries TRBV13 and TRBJ2-7; D is undetermined. The CDR3 is 14 amino acids. V was shortened by 5 bases and J by 3 bases, with 14 bases between the two germline ends. Germline CDR1 is PRHDT and CDR2 is FYEKMQ (reference sequence). CDR3 in DNA: TGTGCCAGCAGCCCCCGAAAGATAGTCTACGAGCAGTACTTC. Its translation: CASSPRKIVYEQYF.

There are many counts of this clonotype. The chain recombines TRBV5-1 with TRBJ1-1; unclear D gene. The CDR3 totals 15 residues. The ends were cut back, 0 bases at V and 0 bases at J, with 9 bases in the middle. The germline gives CDR1 SGHRS, CDR2 YFSETQ. This CDR3 is CASSLGYGLNTEAFF. The CDR3 nucleotides are TGCGCCAGCAGCTTGGGCTACGGCTTGAACACTGAAGCTTTCTTT.

This clonotype showed up many times. This chain connects TRBV12-3 or TRBV12-4 to TRBJ1-1, with D perhaps TRBD1 (5 bases). This CDR3 is 15 amino acids long. V lost 5 bases to trimming and J lost 1 base, with 14 bases between them. As DNA, the CDR3 is TGTGCCAGCAGTCCACCCTTGAGGGGGAACACTGAAGCTTTCTTT. Translated, it gives CASSPPLRGNTEAFF.

This clonotype came up many times. V is TRBV2 and J is TRBJ1-5; D may be TRBD1 (5 bases). Germline-derived CDR1 and CDR2 are SNHLY and FYNNEI. CDR3 length: 12 residues. The germline V and J ends were trimmed by 7 bases and 6 bases, with 10 bases remaining between them. For the CDR3, the DNA is TGTGCCAGCACCGGGGGGTTTCAGCCCCAGCATTTT. Amino acid sequence: CASTGGFQPQHF.

As for this clonotype: A clone one base away is much larger, so this may be a read error. The chain links TRBV28 to TRBJ1-5; TRBD1 is a possible D gene (6 bases). The CDR3 runs to 15 residues. The germline V and J ends were trimmed by 4 bases and 5 bases, with 15 bases remaining between them. Germline V gene sequence: CDR1 MDHEN, CDR2 SYDVKM. Written as DNA, the CDR3 is TGTGCCAGCAGTTCCTATGGGGGCTCCGATCAGCCCCAGCATTTT. This codes for CASSSYGGSDQPQHF.

The chain is built from TRBV4-1 and TRBJ1-2; the match to TRBD1 covers 7 bases. The CDR3 is 15 residues long. J lost 2 bases, V lost 0 bases, and 3 bases had no gene match. The germline V gene has CDR1 MGHRA and CDR2 YSYEKL. The CDR3 sequence: CASSQDEGANYGYTF. The CDR3 nucleotides are TGCGCCAGCAGCCAAGATGAGGGGGCAAACTATGGCTACACCTTC.

This clonotype was found many times. This chain uses TRBV6-5 with TRBJ1-5; D ambiguous. CDR1 is MNHEY and CDR2 is SVGAGI in the germline V gene. This CDR3 has 13 residues. The V and J ends lost 0 bases and 3 bases respectively, with 3 bases between them. CDR3 bases: TGTGCCAGCAGTTACTCGGACAATCAGCCCCAGCATTTT. Residues: CASSYSDNQPQHF.

In this sample, this clonotype turned up many times. The rearrangement uses TRBV12-3 or TRBV12-4 and TRBJ1-2, with TRBD1 matching over 10 bases. The V gene end was trimmed by 6 bases and the J gene end by 7 bases; junction bases not matched to a gene: 14. The CDR3 covers 16 residues. CDR3 loop: CASSTHPGQGGGGYTF. The CDR3 coding sequence is TGTGCCAGCAGCACCCATCCAGGACAGGGGGGTGGTGGCTACACCTTC.